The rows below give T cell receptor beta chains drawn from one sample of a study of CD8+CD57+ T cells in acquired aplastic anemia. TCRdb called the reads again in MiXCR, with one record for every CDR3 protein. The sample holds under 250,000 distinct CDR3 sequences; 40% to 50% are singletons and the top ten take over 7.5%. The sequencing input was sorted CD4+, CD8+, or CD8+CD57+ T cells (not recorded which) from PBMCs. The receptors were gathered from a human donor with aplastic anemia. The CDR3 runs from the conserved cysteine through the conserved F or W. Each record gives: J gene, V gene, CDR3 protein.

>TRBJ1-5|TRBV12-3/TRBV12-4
CASSFIPGREIGQPQHF
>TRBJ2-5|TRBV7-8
CASRSREGETQYF
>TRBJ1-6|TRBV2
CASRDYGPFLSGDSPLHF
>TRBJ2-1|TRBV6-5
CASSMTSGSFWNEQFF
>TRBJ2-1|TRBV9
CASSVATVGEQFF
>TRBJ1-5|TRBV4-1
CASSQGYSGNQPQHF
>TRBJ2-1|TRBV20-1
CSASSRAGGYNEQFF
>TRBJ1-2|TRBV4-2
CASSLDGQGGNGYTF
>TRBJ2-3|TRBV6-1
CASSEGGYSGTDTQYF
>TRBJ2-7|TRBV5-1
CASSPGVESEQYF
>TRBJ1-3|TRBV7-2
CASSLAGTGNTIYF
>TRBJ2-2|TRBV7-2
CASNVGAANTGELFF
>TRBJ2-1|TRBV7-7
CASSLSGDYNEQFF
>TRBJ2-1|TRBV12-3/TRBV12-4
CASSTKEIPYNEQFF
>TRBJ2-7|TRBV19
CASSPRHSTDYEQYF
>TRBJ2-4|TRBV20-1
CSAPLWTGENIQYF
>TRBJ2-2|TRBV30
CAWSASGELFF
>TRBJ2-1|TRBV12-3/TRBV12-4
CASSFGGGGDEQFF
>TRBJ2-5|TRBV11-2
CASSKIQQETQYF
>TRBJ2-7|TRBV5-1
CASSLGLGEGREQYF
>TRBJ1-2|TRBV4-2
CASSQDRFGSPVNGYTF
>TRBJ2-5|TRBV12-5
CASSPQDREETQYF
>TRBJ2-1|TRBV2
CASPTGPLVGEQFF
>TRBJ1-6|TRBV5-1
CASSLDQGAGSPLHF
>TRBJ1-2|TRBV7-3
CASSLMGRDGYTF
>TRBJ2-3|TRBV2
CASIRQGLTDTQYF
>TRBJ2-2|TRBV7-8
CVSSLVFFSRATGELFF
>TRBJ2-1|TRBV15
CATSWDRGSEQFF
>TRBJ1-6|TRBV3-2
CASSQFGVYNSPLHF
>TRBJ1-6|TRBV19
CASKETGEGPYNSPLHF
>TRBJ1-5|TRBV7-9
CASSSTDRAGQPQHF
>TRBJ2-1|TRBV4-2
CASSLLRGDNEQFF
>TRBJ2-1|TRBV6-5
CASSPSGTGVGDEQFF